This TCR beta chain derives from a study of OX40 agonist ivuxolimab in advanced cancers. Study background: One patient with hepatocellular carcinoma and two with cutaneous melanoma, three in all, had partial responses.

The CDR3 contains 15 residues. Germline CDR1 SGHDT, CDR2 YYEEEE. V dropped 4 bases and J dropped 9 bases, with 17 bases sitting between them. Only in-frame clones appear in the TCRdb table, and some are missing; sequencing was by immunoSEQ multiplex PCR. The repertoire consists of 42,000 or so clones, with approximately 86% occurring once and the leading ten covering about a fifth. Peripheral blood came from all dose cohorts at three timepoints. The sequence was obtained from an adult with an advanced solid tumor such as melanoma, head and neck, liver or kidney cancer. The sequences come from CD4+ or CD8+ T cells sorted from blood, collected in a trial of the OX40 agonist ivuxolimab. The V gene is TRBV5-6, the J gene TRBJ1-6; D gene uncertain. The CDR3 DNA reads TGTGCCAGCAGCCTCGCCGCGGGGTTGGCTTCACCCCTCCACTTT. Its translation is CASSLAAGLASPLHF.